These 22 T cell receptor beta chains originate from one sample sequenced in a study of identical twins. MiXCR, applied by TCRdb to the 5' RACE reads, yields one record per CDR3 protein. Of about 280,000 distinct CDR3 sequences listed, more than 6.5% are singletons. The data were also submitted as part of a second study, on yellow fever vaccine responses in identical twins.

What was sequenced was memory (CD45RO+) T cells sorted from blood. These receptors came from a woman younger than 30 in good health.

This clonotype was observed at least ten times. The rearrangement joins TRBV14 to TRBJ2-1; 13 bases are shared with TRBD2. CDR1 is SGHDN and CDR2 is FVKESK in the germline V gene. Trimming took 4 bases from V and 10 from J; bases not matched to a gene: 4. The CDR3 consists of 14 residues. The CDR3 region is CASSPLAGGREQFF. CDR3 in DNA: TGTGCCAGCAGCCCACTAGCGGGAGGGCGAGAGCAGTTCTTC. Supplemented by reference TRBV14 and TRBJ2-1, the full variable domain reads EAGVTQFPSHSVIEKGQTVTLRCDPISGHDNLYWYRRVMGKEIKFLLHFVKESKQDESGMPNNRFLAERTGGTYSTLKVQPAELEDSGVYFCASSPLAGGREQFFGPGTRLTVL.

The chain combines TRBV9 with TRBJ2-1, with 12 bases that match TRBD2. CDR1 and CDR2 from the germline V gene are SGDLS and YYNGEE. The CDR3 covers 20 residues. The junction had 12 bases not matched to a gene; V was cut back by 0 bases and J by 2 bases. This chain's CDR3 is CASSVATSGGTINTYNEQFF. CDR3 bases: TGTGCCAGCAGCGTAGCGACTAGCGGGGGAACCATTAATACCTACAATGAGCAGTTCTTC.

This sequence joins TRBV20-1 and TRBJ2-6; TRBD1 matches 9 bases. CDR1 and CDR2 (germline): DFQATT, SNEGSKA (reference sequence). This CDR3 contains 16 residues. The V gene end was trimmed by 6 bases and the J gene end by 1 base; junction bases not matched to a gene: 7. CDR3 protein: CSALQGQGSGANVLTF. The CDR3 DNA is TGCAGTGCCCTCCAGGGACAGGGTTCTGGGGCCAACGTCCTGACTTTC.

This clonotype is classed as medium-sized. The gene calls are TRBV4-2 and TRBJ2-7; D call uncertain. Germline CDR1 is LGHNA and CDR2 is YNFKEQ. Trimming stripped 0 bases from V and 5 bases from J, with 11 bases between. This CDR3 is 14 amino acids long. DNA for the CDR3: TGTGCCAGCAGCCAAGAGCTCCCTGGCGACGAGCAGTACTTC. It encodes CASSQELPGDEQYF.

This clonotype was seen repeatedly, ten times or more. This CDR3 is CASSPQGQGGSYGYTF. As DNA, the CDR3 is TGTGCCAGCAGTCCCCAGGGACAGGGAGGGAGCTATGGCTACACCTTC. The chain recombines TRBV6-1 with TRBJ1-2; 9 bases are shared with TRBD1. J lost 4 bases, V lost 5 bases, and 11 bases had no gene match. The CDR3 is 16 residues long. Per germline, CDR1 MNHNS and CDR2 SASEGT.

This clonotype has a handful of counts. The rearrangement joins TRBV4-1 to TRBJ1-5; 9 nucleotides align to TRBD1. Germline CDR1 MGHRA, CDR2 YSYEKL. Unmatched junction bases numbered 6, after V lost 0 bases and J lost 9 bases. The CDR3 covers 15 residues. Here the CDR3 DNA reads TGCGCCAGCAGCCAAGACTACAGGGGGCCGTGGCCCCAGCATTTT. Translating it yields CASSQDYRGPWPQHF.

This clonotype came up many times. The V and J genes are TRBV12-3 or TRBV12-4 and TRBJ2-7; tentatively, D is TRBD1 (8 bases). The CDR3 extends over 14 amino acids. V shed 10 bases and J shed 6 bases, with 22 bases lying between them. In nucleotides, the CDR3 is TGTGCCACCAGGGAGGGTCAGGGGGCCGGCGAGCAGTACTTC. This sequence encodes CATREGQGAGEQYF.

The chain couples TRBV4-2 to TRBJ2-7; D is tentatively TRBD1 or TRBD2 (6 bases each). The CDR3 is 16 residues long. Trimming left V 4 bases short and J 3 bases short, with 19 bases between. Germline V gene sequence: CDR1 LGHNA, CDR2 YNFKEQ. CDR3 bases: TGTGCCAGCAGCCGCGCAAGGGGGGCGCAGGGCTACGAGCAGTACTTC. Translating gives CASSRARGAQGYEQYF.

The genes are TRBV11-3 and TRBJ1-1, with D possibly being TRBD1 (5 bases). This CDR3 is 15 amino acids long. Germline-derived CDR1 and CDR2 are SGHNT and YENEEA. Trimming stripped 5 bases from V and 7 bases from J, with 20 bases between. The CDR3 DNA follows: TGTGCCAGCAGCGAGCCGGGTACCAAGACAGATGAAGCTTTCTTT. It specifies CASSEPGTKTDEAFF. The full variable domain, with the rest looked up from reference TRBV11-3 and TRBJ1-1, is EAGVVQSPRYKIIEKKQPVAFWCNPISGHNTLYWYLQNLGQGPELLIRYENEEAVDDSQLPKDRFSAERLKGVDSTLKIQPAELGDSAVYLCASSEPGTKTDEAFFGQGTRLTVV.

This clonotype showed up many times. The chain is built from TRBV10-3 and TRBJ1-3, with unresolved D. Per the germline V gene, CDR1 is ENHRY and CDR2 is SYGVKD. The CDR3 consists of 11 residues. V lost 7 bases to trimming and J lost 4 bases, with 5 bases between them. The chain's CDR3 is CAINSGNTIYF. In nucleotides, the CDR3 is TGTGCCATCAATAGCGGAAACACCATATATTTT.

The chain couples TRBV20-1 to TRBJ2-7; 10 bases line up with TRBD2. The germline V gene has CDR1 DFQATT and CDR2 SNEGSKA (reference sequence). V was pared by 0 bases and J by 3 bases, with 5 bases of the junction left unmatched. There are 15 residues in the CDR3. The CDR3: CSARDLASGGYEQYF. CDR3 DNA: TGCAGTGCTAGAGATCTGGCTAGCGGGGGCTACGAGCAGTACTTC.

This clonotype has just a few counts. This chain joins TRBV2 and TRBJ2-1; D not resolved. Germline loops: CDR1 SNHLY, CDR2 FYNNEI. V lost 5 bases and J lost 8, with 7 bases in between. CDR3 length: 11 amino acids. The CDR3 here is CASSPYDEQFF. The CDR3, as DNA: TGTGCCAGCAGTCCTTATGATGAGCAGTTCTTC.

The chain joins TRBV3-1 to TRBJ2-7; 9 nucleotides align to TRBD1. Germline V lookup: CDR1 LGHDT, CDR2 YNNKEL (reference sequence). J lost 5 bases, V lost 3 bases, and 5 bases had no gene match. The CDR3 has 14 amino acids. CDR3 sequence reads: CASSHMDRGNEQYF. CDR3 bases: TGTGCCAGCAGCCACATGGACAGGGGCAACGAGCAGTACTTC.

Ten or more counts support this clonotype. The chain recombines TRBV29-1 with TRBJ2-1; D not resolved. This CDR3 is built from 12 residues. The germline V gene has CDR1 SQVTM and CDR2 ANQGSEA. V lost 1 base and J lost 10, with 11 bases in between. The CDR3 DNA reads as TGCAGCGTTGAAGGGGTCACTGGCGAGCAGTTCTTC. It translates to CSVEGVTGEQFF.

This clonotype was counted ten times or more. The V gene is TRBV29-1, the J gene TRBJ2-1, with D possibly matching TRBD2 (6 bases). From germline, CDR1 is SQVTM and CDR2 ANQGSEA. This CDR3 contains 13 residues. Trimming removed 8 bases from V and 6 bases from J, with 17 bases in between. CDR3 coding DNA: TGCAGCTTTTATGTAGGAGGGTCCAATGAGCAGTTCTTC. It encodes CSFYVGGSNEQFF.

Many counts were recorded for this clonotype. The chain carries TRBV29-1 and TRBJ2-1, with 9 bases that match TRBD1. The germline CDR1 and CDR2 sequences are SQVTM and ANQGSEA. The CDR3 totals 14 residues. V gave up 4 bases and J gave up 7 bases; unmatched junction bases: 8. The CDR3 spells CSVGPGQGRNEQFF. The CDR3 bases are TGCAGCGTTGGTCCGGGACAGGGAAGAAATGAGCAGTTCTTC.

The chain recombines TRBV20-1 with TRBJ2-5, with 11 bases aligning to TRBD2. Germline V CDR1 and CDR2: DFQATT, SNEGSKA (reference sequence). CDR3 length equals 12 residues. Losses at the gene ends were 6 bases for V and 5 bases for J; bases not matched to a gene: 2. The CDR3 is CSARTSGETQYF. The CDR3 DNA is TGCAGTGCCCGGACTAGCGGGGAGACCCAGTACTTC.

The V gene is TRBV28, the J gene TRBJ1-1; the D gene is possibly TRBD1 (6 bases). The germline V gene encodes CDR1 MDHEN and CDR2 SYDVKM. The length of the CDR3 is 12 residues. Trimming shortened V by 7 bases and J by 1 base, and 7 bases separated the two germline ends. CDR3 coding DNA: TGTGCCAGCAAACAGGGGAACACTGAAGCTTTCTTT. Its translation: CASKQGNTEAFF.

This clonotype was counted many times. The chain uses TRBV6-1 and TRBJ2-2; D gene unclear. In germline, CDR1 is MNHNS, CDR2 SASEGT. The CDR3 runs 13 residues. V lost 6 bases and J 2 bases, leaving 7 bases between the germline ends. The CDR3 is CASRDPNTGELFF. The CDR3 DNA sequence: TGTGCCAGCAGGGACCCAAACACCGGGGAGCTGTTTTTT.

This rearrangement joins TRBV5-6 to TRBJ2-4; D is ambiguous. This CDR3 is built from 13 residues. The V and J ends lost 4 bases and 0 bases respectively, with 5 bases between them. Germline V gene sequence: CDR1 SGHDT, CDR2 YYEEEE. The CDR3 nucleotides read TGTGCCAGCAGCCCGCCAGCCAAAAACATTCAGTACTTC. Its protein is CASSPPAKNIQYF.

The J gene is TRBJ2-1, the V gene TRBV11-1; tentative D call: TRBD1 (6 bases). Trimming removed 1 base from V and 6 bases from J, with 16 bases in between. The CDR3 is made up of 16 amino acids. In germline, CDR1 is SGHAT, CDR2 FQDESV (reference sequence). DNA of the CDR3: TGTGCCAGCAGCTTAGTTGGGACAACACGGATCAATGAGCAGTTCTTC. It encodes CASSLVGTTRINEQFF. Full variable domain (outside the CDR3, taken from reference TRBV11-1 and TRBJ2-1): EAEVAQSPRYKITEKSQAVAFWCDPISGHATLYWYRQILGQGPELLVQFQDESVVDDSQLPKDRFSAERLKGVDSTLKIQPAELGDSAMYLCASSLVGTTRINEQFFGPGTRLTVL.

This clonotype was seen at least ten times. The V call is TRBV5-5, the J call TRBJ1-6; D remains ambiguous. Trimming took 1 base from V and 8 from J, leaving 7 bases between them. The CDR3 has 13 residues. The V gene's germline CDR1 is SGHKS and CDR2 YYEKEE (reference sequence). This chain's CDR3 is CASSLLWDSPLHF. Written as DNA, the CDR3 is TGTGCCAGCAGCTTGCTTTGGGATTCACCCCTCCACTTT.